Presented here are 8 T cell receptor beta chains from one specimen sequenced in a study of shared clonotypes between healthy human individuals. Assay used: immunoSEQ multiplex PCR; TCRdb lists only in-frame clones, some missing. This sample has about half a million clones, with roughly 80% found just once. The sequenced sample consisted of PBMCs. The receptors were sampled from a woman in her forties in good health. Some clones in this sample may be carry-over from other donors' samples.

The chain employs TRBV6-6 and TRBJ2-5, with 13 bases aligning to TRBD2. The CDR3 spans 16 residues. CDR1 and CDR2 from the germline V gene are MNHNY and SVGAGI (reference sequence). The ends lost 4 bases at V and 5 bases at J; junction bases unmatched: 7. The CDR3 DNA follows: TGTGCCAGCAGTTCCCCTGGACTAGCGGGAGAGGAGACCCAGTACTTC. Residues: CASSSPGLAGEETQYF.

This clone was observed a handful of times. This may stem from a read error, because a much larger clone lies one nucleotide away. At the DNA level, this CDR3 is encoded by other sequences in the same sample as well. This chain connects TRBV18 to TRBJ2-1; 11 bases fit TRBD1. CDR1 is KGHSH, CDR2 LQKENI, per germline. The CDR3 runs 16 residues. Written as DNA, the CDR3 is TGTGCCAGTTCACCATGGACAGGGGGCTTGGACAATGAGCAGTTCTTC. Translated: CASSPWTGGLDNEQFF.

The V call is TRBV29-1, the J call TRBJ1-1; 8 nucleotides align to TRBD1. Germline V gives CDR1 SQVTM, CDR2 ANQGSEA. The V segment lost 6 bases and the J segment 6 bases; nucleotides outside the gene matches: 6. This CDR3 is 12 amino acids long. The CDR3 DNA reads TGCAGCGTGTCCCAGGGGGCCGCTGAAGCTTTCTTT. This encodes CSVSQGAAEAFF.

This chain links TRBV27 with TRBJ2-3; a possible D gene is TRBD2 (6 bases). Trimming took 6 bases from V and 9 from J, leaving 28 bases between them. CDR1 and CDR2 from the germline V gene are MNHEY and SMNVEV (reference sequence). CDR3 length: 17 residues. The CDR3: CASSLTPGRRGVGTQYF. The DNA for the CDR3 is TGTGCCAGCAGCCTAACCCCAGGAAGGAGGGGAGTGGGGACGCAGTATTTT.

In this sample, this clone is medium-sized. Other DNA sequences within the sample encode an identical CDR3. The chain links TRBV9 to TRBJ1-1; 9 bases are shared with TRBD1. The CDR3 loop spans 15 amino acids. In germline, CDR1 is SGDLS, CDR2 YYNGEE. The V and J ends lost 0 bases and 6 bases, in that order; junction bases with no gene match: 6. This chain's CDR3 is CASSVGGQGHSEAFF. Written as DNA, the CDR3 is TGTGCCAGCAGCGTAGGGGGACAGGGCCATTCTGAAGCTTTCTTT.

As concerns this clone: It differs at one base from a far larger clone, so likely a read error. CDR3 protein: CSVAGTYQETQYF. The CDR3 DNA is TGCAGCGTCGCAGGGACATATCAAGAGACCCAGTACTTC. The rearrangement joins TRBV29-1 to TRBJ2-5, with D possibly matching TRBD1 (6 bases). Germline values: CDR1 SQVTM, CDR2 ANQGSEA. V was shortened by 6 bases and J by 2 bases, with 13 bases between the two germline ends. The CDR3 sequence is 13 residues long. Full variable domain (missing parts from reference TRBV29-1 and TRBJ2-5): SAVISQKPSRDICQRGTSLTIQCQVDSQVTMMFWYRQQPGQSLTLIATANQGSEATYESGFVIDKFPISRPNLTFSTLTVSNMSPEDSSIYLCSVAGTYQETQYFGPGTRLLVL.

Worth noting for this clone: A much larger clone is a single base away; this may be a read error. V is TRBV6-1 and J is TRBJ2-7, with 12 nucleotides matching TRBD2. The CDR3 sequence is 15 residues long. Germline V gives CDR1 MNHNS, CDR2 SASEGT. The CDR3: CASSEGLAGAYERYF. CDR3 nucleotides: TGTGCCAGCAGTGAAGGACTAGCGGGAGCCTACGAGCGGTACTTC.

In regard to this clone: The sample holds other DNA sequences that translate to the same CDR3. This chain joins TRBV4-1 and TRBJ1-1; no definite D call. Trimming left V 1 base short and J 5 bases short, with 11 bases between. The CDR3 covers 14 residues. CDR1 MGHRA and CDR2 YSYEKL come from the germline V gene. DNA for the CDR3: TGCGCCAGCAGCCAAGTTAAGGGTGGTACTGAAGCTTTCTTT. It specifies CASSQVKGGTEAFF.